This TCR beta chain appears in the sequencing data of a study of sequential checkpoint blockade in melanoma. Study summary: Each arm's sequence ended with maintenance nivolumab.

The protocol was immunoSEQ multiplex PCR, while the TCRdb copy is restricted to in-frame clones and leaves out a portion. The table includes tens of thousands of clones, 75% to 90% detected once. The treatment here: randomized to nivolumab then ipilimumab (arm A) or the reverse (arm B). Germline V gene sequence: CDR1 MDHEN, CDR2 SYDVKM. The V end was cut by 7 bases, the J end by 8 bases, with 17 bases between. The length of the CDR3 is 13 residues. The receptor's source is a human donor with melanoma. Material: CD8+ T cells sorted from blood (inferred from file names), obtained from a patient given nivolumab and ipilimumab in sequence. This chain uses TRBV28 with TRBJ1-2, with D possibly being TRBD1 (5 bases). CDR3 in amino acids: CASTPSLGHGYTF. In DNA, the CDR3 is TGTGCCAGCACCCCGAGTCTAGGACACGGCTACACCTTC.